A single sample is the source of the 5 T cell receptor beta chains below, sequenced in a study of post-analysis software for immune sequencing data. Unique molecular identifiers had been added to the TCR beta cDNA libraries. In TCRdb, the PCR reads were re-called with MiXCR into one record per CDR3 protein. The sample lists approximately 440,000 distinct CDR3 sequences, nearly 45% occurring once. The study, taken as a whole, reports: TRBV5-6, TRBV5-1 and TRBV20-1 were among 4 or 5 TRBV segments more frequent in patients than controls.

Their specific antigens are unknown. The specimen sequenced was blood. Receptors were obtained from a girl aged 5-17 years with multiple sclerosis.

This clonotype was observed many times. The chain joins TRBV29-1 to TRBJ2-6; D remains unclear. The germline V gene encodes CDR1 SQVTM and CDR2 ANQGSEA. CDR3 length equals 13 residues. V dropped 5 bases and J dropped 4 bases, with 9 bases sitting between them. The CDR3 coding sequence is TGCAGCGTTCAGGAAGCCGGGGCCAACGTCCTGACTTTC. This translates into CSVQEAGANVLTF.

This clonotype was recorded a few times. The chain joins TRBV9 to TRBJ1-5, with D unclear. Germline loops: CDR1 SGDLS, CDR2 YYNGEE. V lost 3 bases to trimming and J lost 6 bases, with 13 bases between them. The CDR3 totals 14 residues. DNA of the CDR3: TGTGCCAGCAGCGGTAGCACCACCGGTCAGCCCCAGCATTTT. This codes for CASSGSTTGQPQHF.

The chain links TRBV7-9 to TRBJ2-3; TRBD2 matches at 7 bases. Germline V CDR1 and CDR2: SEHNR, FQNEAQ (reference sequence). The trim removed 5 bases at V and 0 bases at J, leaving 8 bases unmatched. CDR3 length: 16 residues. CDR3: CASSLITGGSTDTQYF. The CDR3 DNA sequence: TGTGCCAGCAGCCTCATAACGGGAGGCAGCACAGATACGCAGTATTTT. Full variable domain (remainder filled in from reference TRBV7-9 and TRBJ2-3): DTGVSQNPRHKITKRGQNVTFRCDPISEHNRLYWYRQTLGQGPEFLTYFQNEAQLEKSRLLSDRFSAERPKGSFSTLEIQRTEQGDSAMYLCASSLITGGSTDTQYFGPGTRLTVL.

There are a few counts of this clonotype. This chain's CDR3 is CASSQVYRGDYGYTF. Here the CDR3 DNA reads TGCGCCAGCAGCCAAGTTTATCGGGGGGACTATGGCTACACCTTC. The rearrangement uses TRBV4-3 and TRBJ1-2, with D possibly being TRBD1 (5 bases). CDR1 and CDR2 from the germline V gene are LGHNA and YSLEER. The CDR3 covers 15 residues. The V gene lost 1 base and the J gene lost 3 bases, with 12 bases spanning the gap.

The chain has TRBV20-1 and TRBJ1-1; D ambiguous. This CDR3 contains 12 residues. The V gene's germline CDR1 is DFQATT and CDR2 SNEGSKA (reference sequence). V was pared by 1 base and J by 10 bases, with 13 bases between. The CDR3 nucleotides read TGCAGTGCTAGAGTGGGGTTTTTGGGAGCTTTCTTT. As protein: CSARVGFLGAFF.